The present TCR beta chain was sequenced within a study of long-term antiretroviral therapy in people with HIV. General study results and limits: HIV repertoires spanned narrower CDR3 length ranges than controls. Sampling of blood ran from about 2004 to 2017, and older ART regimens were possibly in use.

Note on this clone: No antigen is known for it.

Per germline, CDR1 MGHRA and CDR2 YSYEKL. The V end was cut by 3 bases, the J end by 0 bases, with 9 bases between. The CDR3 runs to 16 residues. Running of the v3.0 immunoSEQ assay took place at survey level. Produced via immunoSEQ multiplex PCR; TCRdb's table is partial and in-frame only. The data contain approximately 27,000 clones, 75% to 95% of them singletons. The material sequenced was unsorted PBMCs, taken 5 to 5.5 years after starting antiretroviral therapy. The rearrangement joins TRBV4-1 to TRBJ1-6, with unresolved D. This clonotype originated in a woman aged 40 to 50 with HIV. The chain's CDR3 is CASSQAGSSYNSPLHF. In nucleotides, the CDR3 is TGCGCCAGCAGCCAGGCCGGGAGCTCCTATAATTCACCCCTCCACTTT.